The source of this TCR beta chain is a study of shared clonotypes between healthy human individuals. Repertoires were generated with immunoSEQ multiplex PCR, while TCRdb's copy carries only in-frame clones and drops some. This sample has roughly 2.6 million clones, with more than 90% found just once. Germline V gene sequence: CDR1 MGHRA, CDR2 YSYEKL. CDR3 size: 15 residues. With 1 base removed from V and 0 bases from J, the gap between germline ends came to 9 bases. V is TRBV4-1 and J is TRBJ1-2; D remains ambiguous. Sequencing was done on a sample of naive CD4+ T cells sorted from blood. Noted subset: CD45RA+ positively selected. The receptor's source is a man younger than 35 in good health. This chain's CDR3 is CASSQGSGPNYGYTF. The CDR3 DNA is TGCGCCAGCAGCCAAGGAAGCGGTCCTAACTATGGCTACACCTTC.